The 2 T cell receptor beta chains below all came from one sample that was sequenced in a study of blood T cell repertoires in COVID-19 (dated by TCRdb to the early 2020s). Library prep was done by the immunoSEQ multiplex PCR assay. The source is immuneACCESS, and TCRdb retained only in-frame sequences with V and J called. Part of the clones is not carried over; for the studies checked, unresolved V genes explain less than half of this, and the remainder is unexplained. The sample data list under 15,000 clones, and around nine tenths of these were observed just once. The leading ten clones occupy around 2.5% of the sample. The sequencing input was peripheral blood. These receptors were taken from a human donor in a cohort sampled during active COVID-19.

This clone has only one observation. The genes are TRBV12-3 or TRBV12-4 and TRBJ1-3; tentative D call: TRBD1 (5 bases). The CDR3 contains 13 residues. V was trimmed by 8 bases and J by 1 base, leaving 9 bases between them. As DNA, the CDR3 is TGTGCCAGCGACAGCCTATCTGGAAACACCATATATTTT. As protein: CASDSLSGNTIYF.

This chain joins TRBV25-1 and TRBJ2-3; D gene uncertain. CDR3 length: 12 amino acids. Per the germline V gene, CDR1 is MGHDK and CDR2 is SYGVNS. V was clipped by 5 bases and J by 8 bases, with 11 bases between them. The DNA for the CDR3 is TGTGCCAGCAGTTCGCGCGAAAGTACGCAGTATTTT. Its protein product is CASSSRESTQYF. Variable domain in full (rest from reference TRBV25-1 and TRBJ2-3): EADIYQTPRYLVIGTGKKITLECSQTMGHDKMYWYQQDPGMELHLIHYSYGVNSTEKGDLSSESTVSRIRTEHFPLTLESARPSHTSQYLCASSSRESTQYFGPGTRLTVL.